This paragraph covers one T cell receptor (beta chain) sequence. Clinical history as reported by participants underpinned cohort assignment. For recovered donors of Cohort 3, there were two negative PCRs, clearance, or symptom resolution. The data were obtained in a study of blood T cell repertoires in COVID-19. TCRdb's copy holds only in-frame clones and misses some; the assay was immunoSEQ multiplex PCR. The data show approximately 180,000 clones, 60% to 80% seen once. Germline V gene sequence: CDR1 SEHNR, CDR2 FQNEAQ (reference sequence). This CDR3 is built from 14 residues. V dropped 2 bases and J dropped 6 bases, with 14 bases sitting between them.

The chain has TRBV7-9 and TRBJ2-7; D might be TRBD1 (5 bases). Sequencing input: PBMCs or T cells enriched from blood (not recorded which). This clonotype was obtained from a woman between 45 and 65 years old who had recovered from COVID-19. This CDR3 is CASSLFQGIGEQYF. CDR3 coding DNA: TGTGCCAGCAGCTTATTCCAGGGTATCGGCGAGCAGTACTTC. The full variable domain, its missing parts supplied by reference TRBV7-9 and TRBJ2-7, is DTGVSQNPRHKITKRGQNVTFRCDPISEHNRLYWYRQTLGQGPEFLTYFQNEAQLEKSRLLSDRFSAERPKGSFSTLEIQRTEQGDSAMYLCASSLFQGIGEQYFGPGTRLTVT.